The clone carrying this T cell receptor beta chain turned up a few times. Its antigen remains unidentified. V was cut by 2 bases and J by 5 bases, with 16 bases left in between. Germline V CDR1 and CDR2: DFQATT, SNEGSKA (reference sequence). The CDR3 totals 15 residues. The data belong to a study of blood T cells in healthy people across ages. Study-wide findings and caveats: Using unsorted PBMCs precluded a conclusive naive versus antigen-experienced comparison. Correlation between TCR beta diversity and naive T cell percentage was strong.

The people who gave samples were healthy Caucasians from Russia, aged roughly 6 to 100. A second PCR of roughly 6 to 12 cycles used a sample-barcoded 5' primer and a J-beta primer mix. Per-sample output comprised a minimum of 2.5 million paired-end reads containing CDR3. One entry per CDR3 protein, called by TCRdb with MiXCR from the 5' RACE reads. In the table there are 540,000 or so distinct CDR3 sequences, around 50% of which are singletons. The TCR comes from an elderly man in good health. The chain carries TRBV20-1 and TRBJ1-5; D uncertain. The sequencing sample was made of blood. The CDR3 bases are TGCAGTGCTAGAAACCCTAGACGGGAAGATCAGCCCCAGCATTTT. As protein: CSARNPRREDQPQHF.